One and the same sample provided the 30 T cell receptor beta chains below, sequenced in a study of cytomegalovirus exposure and HLA in healthy donors. Using immunoSEQ multiplex PCR, the repertoire was profiled, and TCRdb retains in-frame clones only, with some absent. Of 190,000 or so clones detected, about 86% appear once; the ten largest clones hold 2.8%. The sequencing sample was made of PBMCs. These receptor sequences come from a young woman in good health and CMV-seropositive.

This clone appeared a single time. The chain uses TRBV5-1 and TRBJ2-3; 10 positions agree with TRBD1. Germline V CDR1 and CDR2: SGHRS, YFSETQ. V dropped 4 bases and J dropped 7; count of bases not matched to a gene: 9. This CDR3 spans 15 amino acids. As DNA, the CDR3 is TGCGCCAGCAGCAGCGGGACAGGGGTCCTAAATACGCAGTATTTT. Encoded protein: CASSSGTGVLNTQYF.

This rearrangement joins TRBV7-3 to TRBJ2-1; 8 bases agree with TRBD2. Germline V gene data show CDR1 as SGHTA and CDR2 as FQGTGA. CDR3 length: 16 amino acids. Unmatched junction bases numbered 12, after V lost 5 bases and J lost 6 bases. In DNA, the CDR3 is TGTGCCAGCAGCCCCTCGGGAGGGCGTGGGATCAATGAGCAGTTCTTC. Translating gives CASSPSGGRGINEQFF.

This rearrangement joins TRBV4-1 to TRBJ2-3; 10 bases match TRBD2. The CDR3 totals 15 residues. J gave up 3 bases and V 8 bases, and 8 bases lay outside the gene matches. Germline V lookup: CDR1 MGHRA, CDR2 YSYEKL. The CDR3 is CASALSGGTTDTQYF. CDR3 nucleotide sequence: TGCGCCAGCGCCCTTAGCGGGGGGACAACAGATACGCAGTATTTT.

This clone was counted a single time. The chain employs TRBV5-6 and TRBJ2-7; 16 nucleotides agree with TRBD2. This CDR3 is built from 18 residues. Germline-derived CDR1 and CDR2 are SGHDT and YYEEEE. The J segment lost 5 bases and the V segment lost 4 bases, leaving 12 bases of the junction unmatched. The CDR3 reads CASSPGLAGGPRHHEQYF. The CDR3 coding sequence is TGTGCCAGCAGCCCGGGACTAGCGGGGGGGCCGAGGCACCACGAGCAGTACTTC.

This chain links TRBV11-2 with TRBJ2-7, with 10 positions matching TRBD2. This CDR3 is 16 amino acids long. V gave up 0 bases and J gave up 5 bases; unmatched junction bases: 7. The V gene's germline CDR1 is SGHAT and CDR2 FQNNGV. The CDR3 sequence: CASSLEYSGGLNEQYF. The CDR3 DNA follows: TGTGCCAGCAGCTTAGAGTATAGCGGGGGGTTGAACGAGCAGTACTTC. Complete variable domain (other parts from reference TRBV11-2 and TRBJ2-7): EAGVAQSPRYKIIEKRQSVAFWCNPISGHATLYWYQQILGQGPKLLIQFQNNGVVDDSQLPKDRFSAERLKGVDSTLKIQPAKLEDSAVYLCASSLEYSGGLNEQYFGPGTRLTVT.

The V gene is TRBV7-9, the J gene TRBJ2-7; D is unresolved. Trimming removed 4 bases from V and 0 bases from J, with 7 bases in between. The CDR3 has 13 amino acids. Germline lookup yields CDR1 SEHNR and CDR2 FQNEAQ (reference sequence). This CDR3 is CASSSRSSYEQYF. The CDR3 DNA sequence: TGTGCCAGCAGCTCCCGTAGCTCCTACGAGCAGTACTTC.

The chain employs TRBV9 and TRBJ2-7, with 7 bases lining up with TRBD2. From germline, CDR1 is SGDLS and CDR2 YYNGEE. The junction had 11 bases not matched to a gene; V was cut back by 3 bases and J by 2 bases. The CDR3 consists of 16 residues. The CDR3 DNA sequence: TGTGCCAGCAGCGGGGGTCCGCGGGGGTTCACCTACGAGCAGTACTTC. Residues: CASSGGPRGFTYEQYF. The full variable domain, in which reference TRBV9 and TRBJ2-7 provide the parts outside the CDR3, is DSGVTQTPKHLITATGQRVTLRCSPRSGDLSVYWYQQSLDQGLQFLIQYYNGEERAKGNILERFSAQQFPDLHSELNLSSLELGDSALYFCASSGGPRGFTYEQYFGPGTRLTVT.

This sequence joins TRBV6-4 and TRBJ1-2; 12 nucleotides match TRBD1. V lost 3 bases, J lost 7 bases, and 6 bases stayed unmatched. CDR1 is MRHNA, CDR2 SNTAGT, per germline. There are 15 residues in the CDR3. CDR3 in DNA: TGTGCCAGCAGTGAAGCCGGGACAGGGGGCTCTGGCTACACCTTC. Its protein is CASSEAGTGGSGYTF.

This sequence joins TRBV25-1 and TRBJ1-1; tentative D call: TRBD1 (6 bases). CDR3 length: 13 amino acids. Trimming stripped 6 bases from V and 0 bases from J, with 8 bases between. In germline, CDR1 is MGHDK, CDR2 SYGVNS. The CDR3 is CASRKGVNTEAFF. In nucleotides, the CDR3 is TGTGCCAGCAGGAAGGGGGTGAACACTGAAGCTTTCTTT.

A few counts support this clone. The chain carries TRBV5-6 and TRBJ1-4, with D unresolved. CDR3 size: 11 residues. Trimming stripped 2 bases from V and 11 bases from J, with 7 bases between. Germline V gene data show CDR1 as SGHDT and CDR2 as YYEEEE. The CDR3 protein is CASSFAGKLFF. The CDR3, as DNA: TGTGCCAGCAGCTTCGCGGGGAAACTGTTTTTT. The full variable domain, rest sourced from reference TRBV5-6 and TRBJ1-4, is DAGVTQSPTHLIKTRGQQVTLRCSPKSGHDTVSWYQQALGQGPQFIFQYYEEEERQRGNFPDRFSGHQFPNYSSELNVNALLLGDSALYLCASSFAGKLFFGSGTQLSVL.

The V and J genes are TRBV5-1 and TRBJ1-1, with TRBD1 identical over 7 bases. V gave up 0 bases and J gave up 4 bases; unmatched junction bases: 3. This CDR3 has 14 amino acids. Germline V CDR1 and CDR2: SGHRS, YFSETQ. The chain's CDR3 is CASSLDRGGTEAFF. The CDR3 DNA follows: TGCGCCAGCAGCTTGGACAGGGGTGGCACTGAAGCTTTCTTT. Complete variable domain (other parts from reference TRBV5-1 and TRBJ1-1): KAGVTQTPRYLIKTRGQQVTLSCSPISGHRSVSWYQQTPGQGLQFLFEYFSETQRNKGNFPGRFSGRQFSNSRSEMNVSTLELGDSALYLCASSLDRGGTEAFFGQGTRLTVV.

The CDR3 sequence is CASSRPGLAGVEFF. CDR3 DNA sequence: TGTGCCAGCAGCCGGCCGGGACTAGCGGGGGTCGAGTTCTTC. The V gene is TRBV27, the J gene TRBJ2-1; 14 bases fit TRBD2. The CDR3 is 14 residues long. Germline V gene sequence: CDR1 MNHEY, CDR2 SMNVEV (reference sequence). V gave up 6 bases and J gave up 14 bases; unmatched junction bases: 9.

This clone was detected only a few times. V gene TRBV7-2 combines with J gene TRBJ1-6, with D maybe TRBD1 (5 bases). V gave up 5 bases and J gave up 6 bases, with 11 bases separating them. This CDR3 contains 14 residues. Germline CDR1 is SGHTA and CDR2 is FQGNSA. CDR3 coding DNA: TGTGCCAGCAGCGCCACAGGTTCTAATTCACCCCTCCACTTT. This sequence encodes CASSATGSNSPLHF.

This chain connects TRBV4-1 to TRBJ1-5; 8 bases are shared with TRBD1. CDR1 is MGHRA and CDR2 is YSYEKL in the germline V gene. The J segment lost 7 bases and the V segment lost 1 base, leaving 3 bases of the junction unmatched. The CDR3 runs to 14 residues. The CDR3 is CASSQAGGEQPQHF. The CDR3, as DNA: TGCGCCAGCAGCCAAGCAGGGGGCGAACAGCCCCAGCATTTT.

The V gene is TRBV12-5, the J gene TRBJ1-6; D may be TRBD1 (6 bases). The CDR3 is 14 amino acids. V lost 5 bases and J lost 8, with 13 bases in between. Germline V CDR1 and CDR2: LGHNT, FRNRAP. The CDR3 DNA reads TGTGCTAGTGGTGGTGGGCCAGGGGATTCACCCCTCCACTTT. Protein sequence: CASGGGPGDSPLHF.

The V and J genes are TRBV14 and TRBJ2-3; 8 nucleotides match TRBD1. With 2 bases clipped from V and 0 bases from J, the junction kept 1 base outside the gene matches. Germline V CDR1 and CDR2: SGHDN, FVKESK. CDR3 length equals 15 residues. CDR3 residues: CASSQRTGSTDTQYF. As DNA, the CDR3 is TGTGCCAGCAGCCAAAGGACAGGGAGCACAGATACGCAGTATTTT.

The chain recombines TRBV18 with TRBJ2-1, with TRBD1 matching over 10 bases. J lost 8 bases, V lost 0 bases, and 7 bases had no gene match. The germline V gene has CDR1 KGHSH and CDR2 LQKENI. The length of the CDR3 is 16 residues. The CDR3 DNA reads TGTGCCAGCTCACCACCCAGGGGACAGGGGTCTGATGAGCAGTTCTTC. Protein: CASSPPRGQGSDEQFF.

The chain has TRBV6-4 and TRBJ2-4, with D possibly TRBD2 on 6 matching bases. The CDR3 runs 13 residues. Per germline, CDR1 MRHNA and CDR2 SNTAGT. V shed 2 bases and J shed 8 bases, with 10 bases lying between them. The DNA for the CDR3 is TGTGCCAGCAGTGACGTCGGGGGACACATTCAGTACTTC. Translation gives CASSDVGGHIQYF.

This sequence joins TRBV7-2 and TRBJ1-1; D is unresolved. CDR1 is SGHTA and CDR2 is FQGNSA in the germline V gene. Trimming removed 1 base at V and 3 bases at J, with 12 bases between. The CDR3 loop spans 15 amino acids. The CDR3: CASSLVGRWDTEAFF. CDR3 sequence (DNA): TGTGCCAGCAGCTTAGTCGGCAGGTGGGACACTGAAGCTTTCTTT.

The J gene is TRBJ1-2, the V gene TRBV25-1; a possible D gene is TRBD1 (6 bases). The germline V gene has CDR1 MGHDK and CDR2 SYGVNS. Trimming stripped 6 bases from V and 0 bases from J, with 8 bases between. The CDR3 totals 13 residues. CDR3 in amino acids: CASRDRSNYGYTF. As DNA, the CDR3 is TGTGCCAGCAGGGACAGATCTAACTATGGCTACACCTTC.

The gene calls are TRBV11-2 and TRBJ1-2; D is possibly TRBD1 (5 bases). Germline V lookup: CDR1 SGHAT, CDR2 FQNNGV. V lost 4 bases to trimming and J lost 8 bases, with 14 bases between them. The CDR3 is 13 residues long. The CDR3 loop is CASSSFGGNGYTF. CDR3 in DNA: TGTGCCAGCAGCTCCTTTGGGGGGAACGGCTACACCTTC.

The sample holds one count of this clone. This chain uses TRBV29-1 with TRBJ1-2; weak D call: TRBD1 (5 bases). The V end lost 5 bases, the J end lost 8 bases, and 15 bases lay between the germline ends. This CDR3 comprises 12 residues. Germline CDR1 and CDR2: SQVTM and ANQGSEA. CDR3 nucleotides: TGCAGCGTTTCCCCAGGGTTCGAGGGCTACACCTTC. Residues: CSVSPGFEGYTF.

This clone was observed a single time. Written as DNA, the CDR3 is TGTGCCTGTAGCGGGGGGGCGTTCTACAATGAGCAGTTCTTC. This gives the protein CACSGGAFYNEQFF. This sequence joins TRBV6-1 and TRBJ2-1, with 11 bases matching TRBD2. The CDR3 loop spans 14 amino acids. Germline values: CDR1 MNHNS, CDR2 SASEGT. With 11 bases clipped from V and 3 bases from J, the junction kept 6 bases outside the gene matches.

This chain joins TRBV5-8 and TRBJ1-2; D is undetermined. Germline V gene data show CDR1 as SGHTS and CDR2 as YDEGEE. The CDR3 extends over 13 amino acids. The V end was cut by 7 bases, the J end by 4 bases, with 14 bases between. CDR3 sequence reads: CASRGVGFYGYTF. The CDR3, as DNA: TGTGCCAGCCGCGGGGTGGGGTTCTATGGCTACACCTTC.

The chain combines TRBV9 with TRBJ2-3, with TRBD2 identical over 7 bases. The CDR3 runs to 14 residues. Germline V lookup: CDR1 SGDLS, CDR2 YYNGEE. The J segment lost 2 bases and the V segment lost 4 bases, leaving 4 bases of the junction unmatched. CDR3: CASSIRDYTDTQYF. CDR3 nucleotides: TGTGCCAGCAGCATCCGGGACTACACAGATACGCAGTATTTT.

The sample holds a few counts of this clone. The chain employs TRBV2 and TRBJ2-3; no clear D gene. Germline loops: CDR1 SNHLY, CDR2 FYNNEI. V gave up 2 bases and J gave up 6 bases, with 6 bases separating them. This CDR3 has 12 residues. CDR3 sequence: CASSERWDTQYF. In DNA form, the CDR3 reads TGTGCCAGCAGTGAACGGTGGGATACGCAGTATTTT.

This clone was found once. The chain links TRBV5-1 to TRBJ1-1; 10 bases line up with TRBD1. The CDR3 is 16 amino acids. Germline V gives CDR1 SGHRS, CDR2 YFSETQ. With V trimmed by 0 bases and J by 10 bases, 12 bases remained unmatched. This chain's CDR3 is CASSLDPGQGNSIAFF. The CDR3 DNA reads TGCGCCAGCAGCTTGGACCCGGGACAGGGGAATTCGATAGCTTTCTTT. The variable domain in full, completed from reference TRBV5-1 and TRBJ1-1, reads KAGVTQTPRYLIKTRGQQVTLSCSPISGHRSVSWYQQTPGQGLQFLFEYFSETQRNKGNFPGRFSGRQFSNSRSEMNVSTLELGDSALYLCASSLDPGQGNSIAFFGQGTRLTVV.

The chain has TRBV4-1 and TRBJ1-3; D is ambiguous. The CDR3 is 16 amino acids. The V gene's germline CDR1 is MGHRA and CDR2 YSYEKL. Trimming removed 2 bases from V and 3 bases from J, with 14 bases in between. Written as DNA, the CDR3 is TGCGCCAGCAGCCAACCCTGGGAGGGATTTGGAAACACCATATATTTT. Protein: CASSQPWEGFGNTIYF.

In its sample, this clone was seen once. The rearrangement uses TRBV27 and TRBJ2-4; perhaps TRBD2 as D (6 bases). The CDR3 runs to 16 residues. Germline V gene lookup returns CDR1 MNHEY and CDR2 SMNVEV (reference sequence). The V and J ends lost 5 bases and 5 bases respectively, with 19 bases between them. The DNA of the CDR3 is TGTGCCAGCAGTCTCCGGGGAGGTTCAATACAAAACATTCAGTACTTC. It codes for CASSLRGGSIQNIQYF.

The chain couples TRBV7-8 to TRBJ1-1; possible D gene TRBD1, 6 bases. This CDR3 spans 17 amino acids. CDR1 and CDR2 from the germline V gene are SGHVS and FQNEAQ. The germline V and J ends were trimmed by 4 bases and 10 bases, with 28 bases remaining between them. The chain's CDR3 is CASSSTRGGGLLERAFF. CDR3 sequence (DNA): TGTGCCAGCAGCTCGACTCGAGGGGGGGGCCTTCTTGAGCGAGCTTTCTTT.